This record concerns one TCR beta chain sequence. Its antigen has not been determined. Per-base qualities were not stored, and no clone one base away is much larger. Library prep was done by the immunoSEQ multiplex PCR assay. Per the original workflow: A statistical classification framework was built for diagnosing cytomegalovirus status from the catalog of TCR beta chain sequences. Sourced from immuneACCESS, this table was stored by TCRdb with only in-frame sequences that have V and J called. A share of the clones is absent; for the studies checked, an unresolved V gene accounts for under half, and the remainder has no known explanation. V, J and clone size were drawn from that table, and D and trimming were deduced from the DNA. This sample is represented by roughly 52,000 clones; about 93% of them were singletons. Together, the top ten hold 3% to 3.5% of the sample. The donors belonged to the validation cohort of approximately 130 subjects, which was separate from the approximately 610-subject first cohort.

The data were obtained in a study of cytomegalovirus exposure and HLA in healthy donors (dated by TCRdb to the late 2010s). General notes on the study: The 500 to 700 repertoires of the first cohort and the 95 to 150 validation repertoires were produced on the same platform, according to a later analysis. In addition to the first cohort of 666 subjects, a separate validation cohort of 100 to 150 different subjects was used. The study aimed to test whether signatures of past pathogen exposure could be identified by cataloging public T cell receptors. To predict cytomegalovirus infection status, the study brought together high-throughput TCR immunosequencing, statistical association of individual TCRs with disease status, and machine learning. Points the paper makes about the study in general: Subsequent analysis determined that TCRs grouped into clusters in the first cohort also showed a tendency toward co-occurrence across the 120 or so validation repertoires, and approximately 93% of cluster scores exceeded 0. While some public TCRs were present in many individuals, most TCR sequences turned up only very rarely across donors. A total of 150 or so TCR beta chains were listed by the study as associated with cytomegalovirus. The classifier was reported to diagnose cytomegalovirus status with high specificity and sensitivity in both the original and validation cohorts. The authors suggested that the approach could potentially be generalized to other disease states and immunological phenotypes. A few of the identified cytomegalovirus-associated TCR beta chains were confirmed in vitro to be specific for cytomegalovirus antigens. The validation cohort had no HLA typing available for a later analysis, so co-occurrence within that cohort was assessed over all 120 or so repertoires.

The CDR3 measures 15 amino acids from cysteine to phenylalanine. Only the CDR3 part of the read is kept: 45 bases, read in frame from the first base. At the junction V is shortened by 3 bases and J by 5 bases; bases outside the gene matches: 8. CDR1 and CDR2 are drawn from the germline V gene: KGHSH, LQKENI. The chain uses TRBV18 and TRBJ2-3, with 7 central nucleotides matching TRBD1. This receptor was identified in a man in his late teens or twenties in good health and CMV-seronegative. Source material: PBMCs. The DNA reads as follows: TGTGCCAGCTCACCCCAGACAGGGAGAGGAGATACGCAGTATTTT. Its amino acids are CASSPQTGRGDTQYF.